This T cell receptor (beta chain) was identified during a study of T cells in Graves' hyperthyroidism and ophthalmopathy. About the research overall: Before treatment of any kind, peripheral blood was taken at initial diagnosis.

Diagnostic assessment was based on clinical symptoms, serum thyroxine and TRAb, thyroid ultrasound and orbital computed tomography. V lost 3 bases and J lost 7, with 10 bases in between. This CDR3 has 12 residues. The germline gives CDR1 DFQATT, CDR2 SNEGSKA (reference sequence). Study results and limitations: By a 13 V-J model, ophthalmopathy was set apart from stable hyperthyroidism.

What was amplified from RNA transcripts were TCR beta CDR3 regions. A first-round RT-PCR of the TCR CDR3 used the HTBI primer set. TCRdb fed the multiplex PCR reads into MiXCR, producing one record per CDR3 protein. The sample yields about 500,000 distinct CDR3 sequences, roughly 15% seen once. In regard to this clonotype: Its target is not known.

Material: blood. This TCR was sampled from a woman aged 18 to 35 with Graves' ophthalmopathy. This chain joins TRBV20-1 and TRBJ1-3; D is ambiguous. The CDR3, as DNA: TGCAGTGCTAGTAACACGTTGAACACCATATATTTT. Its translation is CSASNTLNTIYF.